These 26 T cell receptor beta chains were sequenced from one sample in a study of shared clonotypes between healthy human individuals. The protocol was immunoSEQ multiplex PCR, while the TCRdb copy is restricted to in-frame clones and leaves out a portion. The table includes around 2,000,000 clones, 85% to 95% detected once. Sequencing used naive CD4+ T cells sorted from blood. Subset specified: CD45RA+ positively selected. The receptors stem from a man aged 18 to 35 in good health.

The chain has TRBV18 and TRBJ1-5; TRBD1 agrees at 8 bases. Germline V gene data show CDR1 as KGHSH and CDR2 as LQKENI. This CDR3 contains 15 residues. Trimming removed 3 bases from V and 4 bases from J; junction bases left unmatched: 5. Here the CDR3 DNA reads TGTGCCAGCTCACCGAGACAGGGGTATAATCAGCCCCAGCATTTT. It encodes CASSPRQGYNQPQHF. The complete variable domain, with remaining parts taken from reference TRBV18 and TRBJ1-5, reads NAGVMQNPRHLVRRRGQEARLRCSPMKGHSHVYWYRQLPEEGLKFMVYLQKENIIDESGMPKERFSAEFPKEGPSILRIQQVVRGDSAAYFCASSPRQGYNQPQHFGDGTRLSIL.

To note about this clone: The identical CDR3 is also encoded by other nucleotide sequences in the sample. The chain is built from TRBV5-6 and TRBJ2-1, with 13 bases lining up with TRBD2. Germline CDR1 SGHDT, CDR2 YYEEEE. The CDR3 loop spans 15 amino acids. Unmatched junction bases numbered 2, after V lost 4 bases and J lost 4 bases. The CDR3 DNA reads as TGTGCCAGCAGCCCGGGACTAGCGGGATACAATGAGCAGTTCTTC. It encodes CASSPGLAGYNEQFF.

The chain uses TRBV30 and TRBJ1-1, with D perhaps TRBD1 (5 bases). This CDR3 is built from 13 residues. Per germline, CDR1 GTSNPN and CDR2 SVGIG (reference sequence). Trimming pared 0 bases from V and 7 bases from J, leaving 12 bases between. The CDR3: CAWSVLLRGEAFF. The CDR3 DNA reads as TGTGCCTGGAGTGTACTCCTTAGGGGTGAAGCTTTCTTT.

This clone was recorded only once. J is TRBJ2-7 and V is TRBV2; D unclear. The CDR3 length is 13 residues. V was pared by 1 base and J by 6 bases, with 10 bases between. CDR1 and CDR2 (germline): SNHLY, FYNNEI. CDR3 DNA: TGTGCCAGCAGTGAAGGGCCTGTTCGCGAGCAGTACTTC. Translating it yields CASSEGPVREQYF.

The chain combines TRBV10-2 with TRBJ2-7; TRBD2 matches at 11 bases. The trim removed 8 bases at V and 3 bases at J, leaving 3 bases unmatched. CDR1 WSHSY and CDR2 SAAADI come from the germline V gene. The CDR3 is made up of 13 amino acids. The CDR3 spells CASSGLAVYEQYF. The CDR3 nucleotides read TGCGCCAGCTCGGGACTAGCGGTCTACGAGCAGTACTTC.

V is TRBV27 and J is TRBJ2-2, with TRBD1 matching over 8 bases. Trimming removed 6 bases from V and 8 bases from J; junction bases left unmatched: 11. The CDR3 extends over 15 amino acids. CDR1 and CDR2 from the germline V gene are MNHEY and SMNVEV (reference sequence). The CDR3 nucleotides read TGTGCCAGCAGACCATGGACAGGGTTGACTGGGGAGCTGTTTTTT. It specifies CASRPWTGLTGELFF.

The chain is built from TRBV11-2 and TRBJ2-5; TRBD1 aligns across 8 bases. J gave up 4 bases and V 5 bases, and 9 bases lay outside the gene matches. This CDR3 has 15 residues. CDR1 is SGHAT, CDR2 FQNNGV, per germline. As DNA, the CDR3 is TGTGCCAGCAGCGAGAGACAGGGGATAAGAGAGACCCAGTACTTC. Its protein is CASSERQGIRETQYF.

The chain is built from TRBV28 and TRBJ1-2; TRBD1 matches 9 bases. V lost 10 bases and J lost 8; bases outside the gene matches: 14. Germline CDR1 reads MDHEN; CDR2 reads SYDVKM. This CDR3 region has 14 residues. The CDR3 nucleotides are TGTGCCACCTATTCCACAGGGGGCGCGGGAGGCTACACCTTC. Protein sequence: CATYSTGGAGGYTF.

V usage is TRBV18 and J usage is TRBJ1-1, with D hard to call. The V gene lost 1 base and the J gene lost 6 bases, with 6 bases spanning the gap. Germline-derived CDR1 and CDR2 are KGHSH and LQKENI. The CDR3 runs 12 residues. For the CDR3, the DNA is TGTGCCAGCTCACCACTTCTATCTGAAGCTTTCTTT. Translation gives CASSPLLSEAFF.

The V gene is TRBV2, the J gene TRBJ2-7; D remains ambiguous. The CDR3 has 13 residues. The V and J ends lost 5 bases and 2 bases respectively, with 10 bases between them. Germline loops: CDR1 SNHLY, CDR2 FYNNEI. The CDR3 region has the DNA TGTGCCAGCAGTTCGGGTCCGACCTACGAGCAGTACTTC. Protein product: CASSSGPTYEQYF.

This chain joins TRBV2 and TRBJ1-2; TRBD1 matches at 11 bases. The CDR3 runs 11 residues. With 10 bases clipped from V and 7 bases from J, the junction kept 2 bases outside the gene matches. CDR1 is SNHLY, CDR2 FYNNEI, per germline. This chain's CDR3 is CATGQGAGYTF. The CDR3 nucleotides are TGTGCCACCGGACAGGGGGCTGGCTACACCTTC.

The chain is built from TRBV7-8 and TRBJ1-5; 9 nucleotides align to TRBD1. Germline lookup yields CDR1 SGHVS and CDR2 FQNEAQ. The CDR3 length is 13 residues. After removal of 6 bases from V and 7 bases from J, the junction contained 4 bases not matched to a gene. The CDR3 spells CASRGQGAQPQHF. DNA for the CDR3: TGTGCCAGCAGGGGACAGGGCGCCCAGCCCCAGCATTTT.

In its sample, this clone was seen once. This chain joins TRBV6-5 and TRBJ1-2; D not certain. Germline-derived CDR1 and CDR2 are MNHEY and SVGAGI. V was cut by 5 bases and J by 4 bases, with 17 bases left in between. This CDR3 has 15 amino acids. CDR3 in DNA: TGTGCCAGCAGTCCTCTTAGGGCGGCGGGCTATGGCTACACCTTC. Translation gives CASSPLRAAGYGYTF.

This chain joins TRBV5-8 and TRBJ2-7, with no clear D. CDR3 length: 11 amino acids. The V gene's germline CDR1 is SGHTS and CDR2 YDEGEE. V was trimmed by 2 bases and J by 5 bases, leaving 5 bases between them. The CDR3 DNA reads TGTGCCAGCAGCTTAAAGAACGAGCAGTACTTC. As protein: CASSLKNEQYF.

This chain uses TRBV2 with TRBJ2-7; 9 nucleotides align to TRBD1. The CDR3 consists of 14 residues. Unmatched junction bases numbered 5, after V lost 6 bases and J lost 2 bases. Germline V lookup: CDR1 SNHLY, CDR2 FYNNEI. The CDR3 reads CASRVGTGTYEQYF. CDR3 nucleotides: TGTGCCAGCAGGGTCGGGACAGGGACCTACGAGCAGTACTTC.

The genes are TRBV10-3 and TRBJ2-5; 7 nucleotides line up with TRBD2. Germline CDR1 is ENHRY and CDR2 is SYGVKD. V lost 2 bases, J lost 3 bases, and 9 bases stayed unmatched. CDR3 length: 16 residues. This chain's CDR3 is CAISEELETSKETQYF. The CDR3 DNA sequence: TGTGCCATCAGTGAGGAGCTCGAGACTAGCAAAGAGACCCAGTACTTC.

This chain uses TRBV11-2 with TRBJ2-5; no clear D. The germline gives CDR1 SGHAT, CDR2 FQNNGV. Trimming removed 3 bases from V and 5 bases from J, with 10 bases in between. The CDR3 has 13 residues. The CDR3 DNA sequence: TGTGCCAGCAGCTTCCTACTCCTGGAGACCCAGTACTTC. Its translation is CASSFLLLETQYF.

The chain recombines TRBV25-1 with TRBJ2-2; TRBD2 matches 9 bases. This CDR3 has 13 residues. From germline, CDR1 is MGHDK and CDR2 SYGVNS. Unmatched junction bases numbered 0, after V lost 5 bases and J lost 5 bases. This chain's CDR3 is CASSLAGTGELFF. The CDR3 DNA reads TGTGCCAGCAGTCTAGCGGGAACCGGGGAGCTGTTTTTT.

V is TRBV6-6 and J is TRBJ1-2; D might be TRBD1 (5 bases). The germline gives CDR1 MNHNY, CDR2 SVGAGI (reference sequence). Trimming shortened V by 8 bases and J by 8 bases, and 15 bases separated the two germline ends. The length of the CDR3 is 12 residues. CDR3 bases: TGTGCCAGCTCTCCTGGGACCGGGGGCTACACCTTC. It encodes CASSPGTGGYTF.

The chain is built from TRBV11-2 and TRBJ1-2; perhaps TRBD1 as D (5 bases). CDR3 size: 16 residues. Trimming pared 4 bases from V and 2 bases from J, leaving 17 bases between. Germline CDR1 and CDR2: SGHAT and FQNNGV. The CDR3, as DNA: TGTGCCAGCAGCTCTCACGCTGGGGGTAGGAACTATGGCTACACCTTC. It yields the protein CASSSHAGGRNYGYTF. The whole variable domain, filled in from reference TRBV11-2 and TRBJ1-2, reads EAGVAQSPRYKIIEKRQSVAFWCNPISGHATLYWYQQILGQGPKLLIQFQNNGVVDDSQLPKDRFSAERLKGVDSTLKIQPAKLEDSAVYLCASSSHAGGRNYGYTFGSGTRLTVV.

Here the CDR3 DNA reads TGTGCCAGTAGTATCTTAGGGGGGCCCCAGCATTTT. Residues: CASSILGGPQHF. This rearrangement joins TRBV19 to TRBJ1-5, with D possibly matching TRBD1 (6 bases). V was trimmed by 3 bases and J by 9 bases, leaving 9 bases between them. Germline CDR1 LNHDA, CDR2 SQIVND (reference sequence). There are 12 residues in the CDR3.

The chain's CDR3 is CASSSVLAGVETQYF. DNA of the CDR3: TGTGCCAGCAGCTCCGTTCTAGCGGGGGTAGAGACCCAGTACTTC. The chain has TRBV5-4 and TRBJ2-5, with 10 nucleotides matching TRBD2. The germline CDR1 and CDR2 sequences are SGHNT and YYREEE (reference sequence). The V segment lost 3 bases and the J segment 4 bases; nucleotides outside the gene matches: 6. The CDR3 extends over 15 amino acids.

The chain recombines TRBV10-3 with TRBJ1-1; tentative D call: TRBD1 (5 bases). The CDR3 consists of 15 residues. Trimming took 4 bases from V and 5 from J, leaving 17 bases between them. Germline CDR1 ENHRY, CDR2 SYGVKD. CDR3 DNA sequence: TGTGCCATCAGTGTCAGTTGGGGGGTTACTACTGAAGCTTTCTTT. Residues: CAISVSWGVTTEAFF.

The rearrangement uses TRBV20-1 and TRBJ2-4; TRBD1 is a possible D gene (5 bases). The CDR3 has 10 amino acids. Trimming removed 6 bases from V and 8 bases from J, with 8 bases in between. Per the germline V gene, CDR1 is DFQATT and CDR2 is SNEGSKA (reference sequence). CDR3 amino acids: CSALGDIQYF. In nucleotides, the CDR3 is TGCAGTGCCCTAGGGGACATTCAGTACTTC.

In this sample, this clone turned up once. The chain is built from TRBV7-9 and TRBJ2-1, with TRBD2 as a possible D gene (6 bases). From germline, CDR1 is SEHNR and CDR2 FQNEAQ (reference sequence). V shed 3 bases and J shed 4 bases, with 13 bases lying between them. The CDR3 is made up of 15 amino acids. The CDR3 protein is CASSFGTWLYNEQFF. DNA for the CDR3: TGTGCCAGCAGCTTCGGGACTTGGTTATACAATGAGCAGTTCTTC.

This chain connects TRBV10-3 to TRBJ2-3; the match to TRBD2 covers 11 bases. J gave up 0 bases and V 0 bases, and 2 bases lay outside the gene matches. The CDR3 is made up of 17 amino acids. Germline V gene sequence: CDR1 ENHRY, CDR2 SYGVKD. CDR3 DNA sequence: TGTGCCATCAGTGAGTCGGGACTAGCGGCAAGCACAGATACGCAGTATTTT. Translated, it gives CAISESGLAASTDTQYF.